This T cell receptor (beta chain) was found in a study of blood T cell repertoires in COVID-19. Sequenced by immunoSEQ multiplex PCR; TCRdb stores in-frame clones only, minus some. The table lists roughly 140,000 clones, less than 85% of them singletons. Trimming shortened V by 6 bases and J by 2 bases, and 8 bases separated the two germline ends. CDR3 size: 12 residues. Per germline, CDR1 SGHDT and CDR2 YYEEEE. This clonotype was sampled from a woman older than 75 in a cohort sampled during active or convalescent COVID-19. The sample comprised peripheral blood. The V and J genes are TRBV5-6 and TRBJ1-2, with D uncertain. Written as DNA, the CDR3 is TGTGCCAGCAACTATGGGAACTATGGCTACACCTTC. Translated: CASNYGNYGYTF.